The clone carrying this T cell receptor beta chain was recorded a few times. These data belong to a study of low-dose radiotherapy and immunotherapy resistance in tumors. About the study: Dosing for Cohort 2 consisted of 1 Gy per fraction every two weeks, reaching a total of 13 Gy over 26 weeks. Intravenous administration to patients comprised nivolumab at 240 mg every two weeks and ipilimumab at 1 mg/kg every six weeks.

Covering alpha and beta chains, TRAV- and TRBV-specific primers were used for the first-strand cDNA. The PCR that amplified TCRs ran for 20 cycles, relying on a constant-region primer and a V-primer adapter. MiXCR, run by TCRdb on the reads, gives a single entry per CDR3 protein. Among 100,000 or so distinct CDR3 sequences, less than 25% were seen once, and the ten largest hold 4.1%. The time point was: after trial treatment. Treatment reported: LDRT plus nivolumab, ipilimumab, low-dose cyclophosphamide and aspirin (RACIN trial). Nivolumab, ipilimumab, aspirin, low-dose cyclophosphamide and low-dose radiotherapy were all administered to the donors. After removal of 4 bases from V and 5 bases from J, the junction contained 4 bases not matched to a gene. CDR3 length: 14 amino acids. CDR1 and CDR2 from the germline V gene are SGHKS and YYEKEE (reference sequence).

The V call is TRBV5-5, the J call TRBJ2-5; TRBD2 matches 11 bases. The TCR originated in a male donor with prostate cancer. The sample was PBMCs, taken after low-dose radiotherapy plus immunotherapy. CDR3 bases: TGTGCCAGCAGCACCCCTAGCGGGGGGGAGACCCAGTACTTC. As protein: CASSTPSGGETQYF.